Listed below are T cell receptor beta chains from one sample, sequenced in a study of cytomegalovirus exposure and HLA in healthy donors. The protocol was immunoSEQ multiplex PCR, while the TCRdb copy is restricted to in-frame clones and leaves out a portion. The profile shows over 100,000 clones, more than 60% of them singletons. The sample taken for sequencing was PBMCs. These receptors originate from a female donor in good health and CMV-seronegative. Both conserved end residues are part of each CDR3. Each record gives: CDR3 protein, CDR3 DNA, V gene, J gene, clone size, D gene. D genes are given only for firm matches. Size tells how often a clone was seen (once, few, many) or the class of an expanded clone, and some rows leave it out.

CDR3: CASSLNSGGTAEQFF; DNA: TGTGCCAGCAGTTTAAATAGCGGGGGGACAGCTGAGCAGTTCTTC; V: TRBV6-1; J: TRBJ2-1; size: .; D: TRBD2
CDR3: CSVIGLTRETQYF; DNA: TGCAGCGTCATTGGACTTACGCGGGAGACCCAGTACTTC; V: TRBV29-1; J: TRBJ2-5; size: .; D: .
CDR3: CASIEPGLYNEQFF; DNA: TGCGCCAGCATCGAGCCGGGACTATACAATGAGCAGTTCTTC; V: TRBV5-1; J: TRBJ2-1; size: .; D: TRBD2
CDR3: CASSYDYRGEKLFF; DNA: TGTGCCAGCAGTTACGACTACAGGGGTGAAAAACTGTTTTTT; V: TRBV6-6; J: TRBJ1-4; size: many; D: TRBD1
CDR3: CASKGQGNTEAFF; DNA: TGCGCCAGCAAGGGACAGGGGAACACTGAAGCTTTCTTT; V: TRBV4-1; J: TRBJ1-1; size: .; D: TRBD1
CDR3: CASSLNEGILNEQFF; DNA: TGTGCCAGCAGCTTGAATGAGGGAATATTGAATGAGCAGTTCTTC; V: TRBV5-8; J: TRBJ2-1; size: .; D: .
CDR3: CASSQPTSGQGGGELFF; DNA: TGTGCCAGCAGCCAACCTACATCGGGTCAGGGAGGCGGGGAGCTGTTTTTT; V: TRBV4-2; J: TRBJ2-2; size: .; D: .
CDR3: CASSLNPTGQGVHGYTF; DNA: TGCGCCAGCAGCCTCAACCCGACGGGACAGGGGGTCCATGGCTACACCTTC; V: TRBV5-1; J: TRBJ1-2; size: .; D: TRBD1
CDR3: CASSPRGRATEAFF; DNA: TGTGCCAGCAGCCCCAGGGGCCGGGCCACTGAAGCTTTCTTT; V: TRBV11-2; J: TRBJ1-1; size: .; D: .
CDR3: CASSDRTGNYGYTF; DNA: TGTGCCAGCAGTGACAGGACAGGAAACTATGGCTACACCTTC; V: TRBV6-1; J: TRBJ1-2; size: .; D: TRBD1
CDR3: CAWSPRDASIYF; DNA: TGTGCCTGGAGCCCTAGAGATGCCTCCATATATTTT; V: TRBV30; J: TRBJ1-3; size: .; D: .
CDR3: CASSGDGGTQETQYF; DNA: TGTGCCAGCAGTGGGGACGGGGGAACCCAAGAGACCCAGTACTTC; V: TRBV2; J: TRBJ2-5; size: once; D: .
CDR3: CAIGAQGAGELFF; DNA: TGTGCCATTGGAGCACAGGGGGCCGGGGAGCTGTTTTTT; V: TRBV10-3; J: TRBJ2-2; size: .; D: TRBD1
CDR3: CATSRDRATHWSSYEQYF; DNA: TGTGCCACCAGCAGAGATCGTGCCACCCACTGGAGCTCCTACGAGCAGTACTTC; V: TRBV15; J: TRBJ2-7; size: .; D: .
CDR3: CASTLGLSPGELFF; DNA: TGTGCCAGCACCCTAGGACTCTCTCCCGGGGAGCTGTTTTTT; V: TRBV9; J: TRBJ2-2; size: .; D: .
CDR3: CASSEDSPNPYNSPLHF; DNA: TGTGCCAGCAGTGAAGACAGTCCCAACCCCTATAATTCACCCCTCCACTTT; V: TRBV2; J: TRBJ1-6; size: .; D: .
CDR3: CASVPPERDRGCTETQYF; DNA: TGCGCCAGCGTGCCACCTGAGAGGGACAGGGGATGTACGGAGACCCAGTACTTC; V: TRBV23-1; J: TRBJ2-5; size: .; D: TRBD1
CDR3: CASSRRGDSYSPLHF; DNA: TGCGCCAGCAGCCGGCGTGGGGACAGTTATTCACCCCTCCACTTT; V: TRBV5-1; J: TRBJ1-6; size: .; D: TRBD1
CDR3: CATSLPGGAYEQYF; DNA: TGTGCCACCAGTCTGCCCGGGGGGGCCTACGAGCAGTACTTC; V: TRBV15; J: TRBJ2-7; size: .; D: TRBD2
CDR3: CASSHRGQGTDTQYF; DNA: TGTGCCAGCAGCCACCGTGGACAGGGGACAGATACGCAGTATTTT; V: TRBV5-4; J: TRBJ2-3; size: .; D: TRBD1
CDR3: CASSLGVPGYGYTF; DNA: TGTGCCAGCAGCTTAGGAGTCCCGGGCTATGGCTACACCTTC; V: TRBV7-9; J: TRBJ1-2; size: few; D: .
CDR3: CASSLVPGVNTEAFF; DNA: TGTGCCAGCAGCTTAGTCCCGGGGGTGAACACTGAAGCTTTCTTT; V: TRBV7-2; J: TRBJ1-1; size: .; D: .